Below are 27 T cell receptor beta chains sequenced from a single sample in a study of tumor-infiltrating lymphocytes in primary liver carcinoma. Unsorted whole blood supplied the blood RNA, and germline DNA was isolated too. The template, roughly 510 ng total RNA, yielded TCR beta cDNA made with a constant-region primer. Three nested multiplex PCR rounds, a slightly modified ARM-PCR, produced the libraries for TCR beta. Both of the initial two PCR rounds ran for nine to ten cycles and employed TRBV1-TRBV30 forward primers alongside a C-beta reverse primer. TCRdb passed the multiplex PCR reads through MiXCR, listing each CDR3 protein once. The sample includes 310,000 or so distinct CDR3 sequences, roughly two thirds of them seen just once. The sequenced sample was peripheral blood. Receptor source: a middle-aged man with primary liver carcinoma and hepatitis B virus infection.

Regarding this clonotype: At one boundary the junction diverges from the germline segment, which might be a read error. The chain uses TRBV6-6 and TRBJ1-5; TRBD1 might be the D (5 bases). The CDR3 has 18 amino acids. Germline V gene lookup returns CDR1 MNHNY and CDR2 SVGAGI (reference sequence). CDR3 sequence: CASSYPEGVGASIQPQHF. The CDR3 DNA sequence: TGTGCCAGCAGTTACCCGGAAGGGGTCGGGGCTAGCATTCAGCCCCAGCATTTT.

This clonotype was seen a few times. This may come from a read error, since a much larger clone is one base off. This chain joins TRBV7-9 and TRBJ2-7; 7 bases line up with TRBD1. Germline V CDR1 and CDR2: SEHNR, FQNEAQ (reference sequence). This CDR3 contains 13 residues. J lost 2 bases, V lost 5 bases, and 3 bases had no gene match. The CDR3 DNA reads TGTGCCAGCAGCCAGACAGGGACCTACGAGCAGTACTTC. Translated, it gives CASSQTGTYEQYF.

Notes on this clonotype: The CDR3 does not close with the conserved phenylalanine or tryptophan, likely indicating a read error. V gene TRBV5-1 combines with J gene TRBJ1-1; 9 nucleotides agree with TRBD1. After removal of 1 base from V and 2 bases from J, the junction contained 6 bases not matched to a gene. Per the germline V gene, CDR1 is SGHRS and CDR2 is YFSETQ. The CDR3 spans 16 residues. The CDR3 sequence: CASSLFLTGGNTEAFY. DNA of the CDR3: TGCGCCAGCAGCTTGTTCCTAACAGGGGGCAACACTGAAGCTTTCTAT.

A word on this clonotype: Possible read error: a much larger clone is one base away. V is TRBV6-2 or TRBV6-3 and J is TRBJ2-5; TRBD2 matches at 10 bases. Germline CDR1 and CDR2: MNHEY and SVGEGT. This CDR3 contains 17 residues. DNA for the CDR3: TGTGCCAGCAGTCCCCTCATCCCTAGCGGGAGACAAGAGAGCCAGTACTTC. Amino acids: CASSPLIPSGRQESQYF.

This clonotype was counted a single time. This clone may be a read error of a much larger clone one base away. V is TRBV6-6 and J is TRBJ2-7; 8 bases fit TRBD1. The germline V gene encodes CDR1 MNHNY and CDR2 SVGAGI (reference sequence). The V segment lost 5 bases and the J segment 8 bases; nucleotides outside the gene matches: 11. The CDR3 length is 14 residues. This CDR3 reads CASSGTTGAYQQYF. The DNA for the CDR3 is TGTGCCAGCAGTGGAACGACAGGGGCTTACCAGCAGTACTTC.

As concerns this clonotype: This may arise from a read error, as a much more abundant clone is one base away. The V call is TRBV4-2, the J call TRBJ1-1; 8 nucleotides align to TRBD1. Germline CDR1 reads LGHNA; CDR2 reads YNFKEQ. The CDR3 runs 13 residues. The DNA of the CDR3 is TGTGCCAGCAGCCAGACAGGGGTGACTGAAACTTTCTTT. It encodes CASSQTGVTETFF.

This clonotype has just a few counts. A much bigger clone sits one base away, suggesting this may be a read error. This chain joins TRBV4-1 and TRBJ2-5, with 7 nucleotides matching TRBD2. The CDR3 has 14 amino acids. Germline CDR1 and CDR2: MGHRA and YSYEKL. With V trimmed by 0 bases and J by 9 bases, 7 bases remained unmatched. CDR3: CASSQEDKSGAQYF. Here the CDR3 DNA reads TGCGCCAGCAGCCAAGAGGACAAGAGCGGGGCCCAGTACTTC.

As concerns this clonotype: A read error may produce the germline difference seen at one junction end. The CDR3 loop is CTSSYLAGGGEQFF. In DNA form, the CDR3 reads TGTACCAGCAGCTACCTAGCGGGGGGGGGTGAGCAGTTCTTC. This rearrangement joins TRBV11-2 to TRBJ2-1, with 12 bases matching TRBD2. CDR1 SGHAT and CDR2 FQNNGV come from the germline V gene. This CDR3 is 14 amino acids long.

This clonotype was seen at least ten times. V and J are TRBV29-1 and TRBJ2-1, with 8 bases identical to TRBD2. J was trimmed by 9 bases and V by 4 bases; bases with no gene match: 8. From germline, CDR1 is SQVTM and CDR2 ANQGSEA. The CDR3 spans 13 residues. The CDR3: CSVVAGGLGEQFF. The CDR3 DNA reads TGCAGCGTTGTTGCGGGAGGCCTAGGTGAGCAGTTCTTC.

Details on this clonotype: With a much larger clone just one base away, this may be a read error. The chain carries TRBV10-3 and TRBJ2-3; 8 nucleotides align to TRBD2. The CDR3 runs to 15 residues. Germline lookup yields CDR1 ENHRY and CDR2 SYGVKD. CDR3 protein: CAFSDGGRPTDTQYF. CDR3 in DNA: TGTGCCTTCAGTGACGGCGGGAGGCCCACAGATACGCAGTATTTT.

Details on this clonotype: This may be a read error: a much more frequent sequence differs by one nucleotide. This chain links TRBV6-1 with TRBJ1-5, with 7 bases lining up with TRBD1. This CDR3 is built from 16 residues. Germline values: CDR1 MNHNS, CDR2 SASEGT. Here the CDR3 reads CASSPQDRSGNQPQRF. CDR3 DNA: TGTGCCAGCAGCCCCCAGGACAGGAGCGGCAATCAGCCCCAGCGTTTT.

The chain couples TRBV7-3 to TRBJ2-7; 10 bases line up with TRBD1. CDR1 and CDR2 from the germline V gene are SGHTA and FQGTGA. Trimming at V came to 9 bases and at J to 4 bases, leaving 6 bases not matched to a gene. There are 13 residues in the CDR3. The CDR3 spells CASSTGGKYEQYF. The DNA of the CDR3 is TGTGCCAGTTCGACAGGGGGCAAGTACGAGCAGTACTTC.

Remarks on this clonotype: The junction shows a germline mismatch at one end, possibly a read error. The chain employs TRBV11-1 and TRBJ2-1, with TRBD1 as a possible D gene (6 bases). CDR1 and CDR2 (germline): SGHAT, FQDESV (reference sequence). The CDR3 length is 14 residues. CDR3 bases: TGTGCCAACAGCTCCCGAGGACAGTTCTATGAGCAATTCTTC. Its protein is CANSSRGQFYEQFF.

On this clonotype: One junction end does not reproduce the germline sequence, and a read error may be involved. CDR3 amino acids: CASSLTLNTRELFF. DNA for the CDR3: TGTGCCAGCAGCTTGACCCTGAACACCCGGGAGCTGTTTTTT. The rearrangement uses TRBV5-1 and TRBJ2-2; D uncertain. The CDR3 consists of 14 residues. From germline, CDR1 is SGHRS and CDR2 YFSETQ.

Remarks on this clonotype: The CDR3 end shows no conserved phenylalanine or tryptophan, and so a read error is likely. The chain joins TRBV5-4 to TRBJ1-1, with D hard to call. Between the trimmed V and J ends, which lost 9 bases and 1 base, there was a span of 10 bases. The germline CDR1 and CDR2 sequences are SGHNT and YYREEE (reference sequence). The CDR3 runs to 12 residues. The CDR3: CATEGANTEAFS. The DNA for the CDR3 is TGTGCCACCGAGGGAGCGAACACTGAAGCTTTCTCT.

This clonotype was seen ten or more times. This chain links TRBV10-3 with TRBJ1-2; tentatively, D is TRBD1 (5 bases). The germline gives CDR1 ENHRY, CDR2 SYGVKD. This CDR3 is 15 amino acids long. The V gene lost 0 bases and the J gene lost 4 bases, with 12 bases spanning the gap. This CDR3 is CAISESAGIVYGYTF. The CDR3 coding sequence is TGTGCCATCAGTGAGTCGGCAGGGATTGTCTATGGCTACACCTTC.

Details on this clonotype: Since a much larger clone is just one base distant, this may be a read error. The chain is built from TRBV6-5 and TRBJ2-7; 13 nucleotides agree with TRBD2. The germline V gene encodes CDR1 MNHEY and CDR2 SVGAGI. This CDR3 has 16 residues. The DNA of the CDR3 is TGTGCCAGCATTTACCGGACTAGCGGGAGAGATTACGAGCAGTACTTC. Translation gives CASIYRTSGRDYEQYF.

The chain joins TRBV4-2 to TRBJ2-7; 11 bases line up with TRBD2. This CDR3 contains 22 residues. The germline gives CDR1 LGHNA, CDR2 YNFKEQ. V lost 1 base, J lost 4 bases, and 24 bases stayed unmatched. CDR3 sequence: CASSQGGLAESIGFLWTYEQYF. In nucleotides, the CDR3 is TGTGCCAGCAGCCAAGGGGGACTAGCGGAATCTATTGGATTCTTGTGGACATACGAGCAGTACTTC.

On this clonotype: This may be a read error, as it is one base from a much larger clone. The chain links TRBV10-2 to TRBJ2-7; D possibly corresponds to TRBD1 (5 bases). The CDR3 totals 15 residues. Germline CDR1 is WSHSY and CDR2 is SAAADI. CDR3 DNA: TGCACCACCACTACAGGTCCCGGCGTGGCCTACGAGCAGTACTTC. The encoded protein is CTTTTGPGVAYEQYF.

The V gene is TRBV4-2, the J gene TRBJ1-5; D uncertain. The CDR3 length is 15 residues. Germline CDR1 and CDR2: LGHNA and YNFKEQ. V lost 3 bases, J lost 2 bases, and 11 bases lay in between. The DNA of the CDR3 is TGTGCCAGCAGCCACCACGGCACTGGCAATCAGCCCCAGCATTTT. The encoded protein is CASSHHGTGNQPQHF.

This sequence joins TRBV4-3 and TRBJ2-5, with 9 bases identical to TRBD2. CDR1 is LGHNA, CDR2 YSLEER, per germline. The CDR3 has 17 amino acids. V gave up 3 bases and J gave up 0 bases; unmatched junction bases: 8. The DNA of the CDR3 is TGCGCCAGCAGCCACAGGACTAGCGTGACCCACCAAGAGACCCAGTACTTC. Protein sequence: CASSHRTSVTHQETQYF.

This clonotype has a single count. At one end the junction does not follow the germline gene, possibly because of a read error. The rearrangement joins TRBV10-2 to TRBJ2-2; either TRBD1 or TRBD2 may supply D (5 bases each). This CDR3 comprises 14 residues. The germline gives CDR1 WSHSY, CDR2 SAAADI. CDR3 sequence reads: CASCDWGYTGEQFF. CDR3 sequence (DNA): TGCGCCAGCTGTGACTGGGGGTACACCGGGGAGCAGTTTTTT.

This rearrangement joins TRBV30 to TRBJ2-7, with D possibly TRBD2 on 6 matching bases. V was clipped by 1 base and J by 1 base, with 14 bases between them. Germline V gene data show CDR1 as GTSNPN and CDR2 as SVGIG (reference sequence). This CDR3 comprises 15 residues. CDR3 in amino acids: CAWSGAGKRSYEQYF. The CDR3 nucleotides are TGTGCCTGGAGTGGGGCGGGAAAGCGGTCCTACGAGCAGTACTTC.

Concerning this clonotype itself: A read error is likely, as this CDR3 ends without the conserved phenylalanine or tryptophan. The chain links TRBV4-2 to TRBJ2-5, with 7 bases that match TRBD2. Germline CDR1 is LGHNA and CDR2 is YNFKEQ. The CDR3 runs 16 residues. In nucleotides, the CDR3 is TGTGCCGGCAGCCAAGATCCCCCGGGGGGAGAAGAGACCCAGTACATC. Translation gives CAGSQDPPGGEETQYI.

For this clonotype: Compared with germline, one end of the junction differs, possibly owing to a read error. V is TRBV11-1 and J is TRBJ2-6; no clear D. This CDR3 has 15 amino acids. CDR1 is SGHAT and CDR2 is FQDESV in the germline V gene (reference sequence). DNA of the CDR3: TGTGCCAGCAGCTCTGGTCAGCCGGAAGGGTCCGTCCTGACCTTC. Translated: CASSSGQPEGSVLTF.

In the case of this clonotype: Mismatch with germline at one junction end may stem from a read error. The V and J genes are TRBV11-2 and TRBJ2-3; 10 bases line up with TRBD2. From germline, CDR1 is SGHAT and CDR2 FQNNGV. The CDR3 loop spans 16 amino acids. The CDR3 spells CASSLVPSGSTYTQYF. The CDR3 DNA sequence: TGTGCTAGCAGCTTAGTTCCTAGCGGGAGCACATATACGCAGTATTTT.

J is TRBJ1-3 and V is TRBV4-1; the D is unclear. Deletions cut 3 bases from V and 0 bases from J, with 12 bases between. CDR3 length: 16 residues. Germline V gives CDR1 MGHRA, CDR2 YSYEKL. The CDR3 here is CASSQDPRISGNTIYF. The CDR3 DNA sequence: TGCGCCAGCAGCCAGGATCCTCGAATCTCTGGAAACACCATATATTTT.